The rows below give T cell receptor beta chains drawn from one sample of a study of shared T cell receptors in the human thymus. The assay was immunoSEQ multiplex PCR, and TCRdb's table has in-frame clones only and misses some. Of some 700,000 clones in the sample, approximately 85% were seen once. These sequences were also reported in another study, on human thymus T cells.

The sequencing sample was made of thymocytes. These receptor sequences come from a girl under three years old with a congenital heart defect. The CDR3 runs from the conserved cysteine through the conserved F or W. Each record gives: clone size, D gene, J gene, V gene, CDR3 protein, CDR3 DNA. The D gene is left open where the match is weak. The size field is filled for only some rows; it gives once, few, many or a size class.

clone_size: -; d_call: TRBD2; j_call: TRBJ2-7; v_call: TRBV4-3; cdr3_aa: CASSQGAGYEQYF; cdr3_nt: TGCGCCAGCAGCCAAGGAGCGGGGTACGAGCAGTACTTC
clone_size: -; d_call: -; j_call: TRBJ1-1; v_call: TRBV15; cdr3_aa: CATSRDKAAAEAFF; cdr3_nt: TGTGCCACCAGCAGAGATAAGGCGGCCGCTGAAGCTTTCTTT
clone_size: -; d_call: TRBD1; j_call: TRBJ1-2; v_call: TRBV27; cdr3_aa: CASSLGLRTGEGYTF; cdr3_nt: TGTGCCAGCAGTTTAGGGTTGCGGACAGGCGAAGGCTACACCTTC
clone_size: -; d_call: -; j_call: TRBJ1-2; v_call: TRBV7-5; cdr3_aa: CARSLPRGPRGYTF; cdr3_nt: TGTGCCAGAAGCTTACCCAGGGGGCCTCGTGGCTACACCTTC
clone_size: -; d_call: -; j_call: TRBJ2-7; v_call: TRBV18; cdr3_aa: CASSPSVTRRRFYEQYF; cdr3_nt: TGTGCCAGCTCACCATCTGTCACCAGGCGCCGTTTCTACGAGCAGTACTTC
clone_size: -; d_call: -; j_call: TRBJ2-5; v_call: TRBV4-1; cdr3_aa: CASSPGEQETQYF; cdr3_nt: TGCGCCAGCAGCCCCGGGGAGCAAGAGACCCAGTACTTC
clone_size: -; d_call: -; j_call: TRBJ1-1; v_call: TRBV28; cdr3_aa: CASSLPLIWGGRREKSNTEAFF; cdr3_nt: TGTGCCAGCAGTTTACCCCTCATTTGGGGGGGGCGAAGGGAAAAATCGAACACTGAAGCTTTCTTT
clone_size: -; d_call: -; j_call: TRBJ2-7; v_call: TRBV7-9; cdr3_aa: CASSFGETQSYEQYF; cdr3_nt: TGTGCCAGCAGCTTCGGAGAGACTCAAAGCTACGAGCAGTACTTC
clone_size: -; d_call: TRBD1; j_call: TRBJ1-1; v_call: TRBV15; cdr3_aa: CATSTEDRGNTEAFF; cdr3_nt: TGTGCCACCAGCACTGAGGACAGGGGGAACACTGAAGCTTTCTTT
clone_size: -; d_call: TRBD1; j_call: TRBJ2-7; v_call: TRBV7-9; cdr3_aa: CASSSGGEIEGCEQYF; cdr3_nt: TGTGCCAGCAGCTCAGGGGGTGAAATTGAGGGCTGCGAGCAGTACTTC
clone_size: few; d_call: -; j_call: TRBJ1-2; v_call: TRBV6-6; cdr3_aa: CASSYRNYGYTF; cdr3_nt: TGTGCCAGCAGTTATAGAAACTATGGCTACACCTTC
clone_size: -; d_call: TRBD1; j_call: TRBJ2-3; v_call: TRBV6-6; cdr3_aa: CASSYPQGGTDTQYF; cdr3_nt: TGTGCCAGCAGTTACCCGCAGGGGGGCACAGATACGCAGTATTTT
clone_size: -; d_call: -; j_call: TRBJ1-4; v_call: TRBV28; cdr3_aa: CASSWGDSNEKLFF; cdr3_nt: TGTGCCAGCAGTTGGGGGGACTCTAATGAAAAACTGTTTTTT
clone_size: -; d_call: TRBD1; j_call: TRBJ1-2; v_call: TRBV5-1; cdr3_aa: CASSLSGTGHGYTF; cdr3_nt: TGCGCCAGCAGCCTTTCCGGGACAGGGCATGGCTACACCTTC
clone_size: -; d_call: -; j_call: TRBJ1-1; v_call: TRBV7-6; cdr3_aa: CASSADSMNTEAFF; cdr3_nt: TGTGCCAGCAGCGCGGACAGCATGAACACTGAAGCTTTCTTT
clone_size: -; d_call: -; j_call: TRBJ2-5; v_call: TRBV7-9; cdr3_aa: CASSLGGGAETQYF; cdr3_nt: TGTGCCAGCAGCTTAGGCGGTGGAGCGGAGACCCAGTACTTC
clone_size: -; d_call: -; j_call: TRBJ1-6; v_call: TRBV28; cdr3_aa: CASRWSGGDNSPLHF; cdr3_nt: TGTGCCAGCAGGTGGTCGGGGGGCGATAATTCACCCCTCCACTTT
clone_size: -; d_call: TRBD1; j_call: TRBJ1-1; v_call: TRBV30; cdr3_aa: CAWSVIDRVSTEAFF; cdr3_nt: TGTGCCTGGAGTGTAATTGACAGGGTCAGCACTGAAGCTTTCTTT
clone_size: -; d_call: -; j_call: TRBJ1-4; v_call: TRBV14; cdr3_aa: CASSQDRSTNEKLFF; cdr3_nt: TGTGCCAGCAGCCAAGACCGGTCAACTAATGAAAAACTGTTTTTT
clone_size: -; d_call: -; j_call: TRBJ1-4; v_call: TRBV6-6; cdr3_aa: CASSYRGAPTNEKLFF; cdr3_nt: TGTGCCAGCAGTTATAGGGGCGCCCCAACTAATGAAAAACTGTTTTTT
clone_size: -; d_call: -; j_call: TRBJ1-4; v_call: TRBV27; cdr3_aa: CASGWRGEDEKLFF; cdr3_nt: TGTGCCAGCGGGTGGAGGGGTGAGGATGAAAAACTGTTTTTT
clone_size: -; d_call: TRBD1; j_call: TRBJ1-4; v_call: TRBV5-1; cdr3_aa: CASSRPGQGVNGDEKLFF; cdr3_nt: TGCGCCAGCAGCCGGCCGGGACAGGGGGTTAATGGGGATGAAAAACTGTTTTTT
clone_size: -; d_call: TRBD2; j_call: TRBJ2-2; v_call: TRBV28; cdr3_aa: CASSLILAGTGELFF; cdr3_nt: TGTGCCAGCAGTTTGATTTTAGCGGGGACCGGGGAGCTGTTTTTT
clone_size: -; d_call: TRBD1; j_call: TRBJ1-2; v_call: TRBV28; cdr3_aa: CASSLGTGIYGYTF; cdr3_nt: TGTGCCAGCAGTTTAGGGACAGGGATCTATGGCTACACCTTC
clone_size: -; d_call: -; j_call: TRBJ1-2; v_call: TRBV7-9; cdr3_aa: CASSLVRRSTVSRYTF; cdr3_nt: TGTGCCAGCAGCTTAGTTCGCCGATCCACTGTTAGCCGCTACACCTTC
clone_size: -; d_call: -; j_call: TRBJ1-1; v_call: TRBV19; cdr3_aa: CAASKCLRKRRTEAFF; cdr3_nt: TGTGCTGCCAGTAAGTGCTTAAGGAAAAGGCGGACTGAAGCTTTCTTT
clone_size: -; d_call: TRBD1; j_call: TRBJ1-6; v_call: TRBV7-8; cdr3_aa: CASSLAGVETGRSPLHF; cdr3_nt: TGTGCCAGCAGCTTAGCCGGGGTGGAGACAGGGCGATCACCCCTCCACTTT
clone_size: -; d_call: -; j_call: TRBJ2-6; v_call: TRBV2; cdr3_aa: CASIGGEAGANVLTF; cdr3_nt: TGTGCCAGCATTGGGGGCGAGGCGGGGGCCAACGTCCTGACTTTC
clone_size: -; d_call: -; j_call: TRBJ1-6; v_call: TRBV4-2; cdr3_aa: CASSQEVQAFYNSPLHF; cdr3_nt: TGTGCCAGCAGCCAAGAGGTCCAGGCTTTCTATAATTCCCCCCTCCACTTT
clone_size: -; d_call: TRBD2; j_call: TRBJ2-3; v_call: TRBV4-2; cdr3_aa: CASSHQEPGGLTDTQYF; cdr3_nt: TGTGCCAGCAGCCATCAGGAACCGGGGGGACTCACAGATACGCAGTATTTT
clone_size: -; d_call: TRBD1; j_call: TRBJ1-4; v_call: TRBV2; cdr3_aa: CASSTGTGGVGPATNEKLFF; cdr3_nt: TGTGCCAGCAGTACCGGGACAGGGGGCGTCGGTCCGGCAACTAATGAAAAACTGTTTTTT
clone_size: -; d_call: -; j_call: TRBJ1-2; v_call: TRBV29-1; cdr3_aa: CSVEIGDSNHNYGYTF; cdr3_nt: TGCAGCGTTGAAATCGGGGACTCGAACCATAACTATGGCTACACCTTC